This T cell receptor beta chain is drawn from a study of blood T cell repertoires in COVID-19. Turning to the study itself: From T cells, B-cell-depleted T cells, or PBMCs came the material, which was cDNA or gDNA.

The study recruited people aged roughly 18 to 89 years across 20 to 30 US areas. Profiled with immunoSEQ multiplex PCR; TCRdb holds only in-frame clones, not every one. The sample consists of about 370,000 clones, 75% to 90% of them appearing once. The sequencing sample was made of PBMCs or T cells enriched from blood (not recorded which). The TCR comes from a man in his late teens or twenties who had recovered from COVID-19.

The CDR3 DNA is TGTGCCAGCAGCCAGATGGGACTAGATCTAGATACGCAGTATTTT. Its protein is CASSQMGLDLDTQYF. This chain uses TRBV14 with TRBJ2-3; 8 bases are a match to TRBD2. Per germline, CDR1 SGHDN and CDR2 FVKESK. The CDR3 spans 15 residues. Trimming cost V 3 bases and J 5 bases; bases outside gene matches: 7.